This T cell receptor (beta chain) was captured in a study of cytomegalovirus exposure and HLA in healthy donors. Notes on the study in general: A later analysis reportedly identified an Asian-associated ancestry cluster as carrying fewer N-insertions than the approximately 670-donor mean. A later analysis by the authors found several of the most significant clusters apparently linked to common viral pathogens. The records held CMV serostatus as the only immune exposure information.

Trimming cost V 1 base and J 2 bases, with 10 bases left between them. This CDR3 is 14 amino acids long. CDR1 and CDR2 (germline): SGHRS, YFSETQ. In the PCR, 60 Vbeta and 13 Jbeta primers were used. Measured with immunoSEQ multiplex PCR; TCRdb has only the in-frame clones, and not every one. Of roughly 140,000 clones listed, around 76% are singletons. Comment on this clone: The target antigen is unknown.

The receptor was derived from a male donor in good health and CMV-seronegative. The chain uses TRBV5-1 and TRBJ2-7; no clear D. The sequencing sample was made of PBMCs. CDR3 protein: CASSLHQDAYEQYF. The CDR3 DNA reads TGCGCCAGCAGCTTGCATCAGGATGCCTACGAGCAGTACTTC.